These 30 T cell receptor beta chains share one sample of origin, sequenced in a study of T cells in localized non-small cell lung cancer. TCRdb keeps only in-frame clones here, not all; method: immunoSEQ multiplex PCR. The sample records under 100,000 clones, 85% to 90% being singletons. Sample: peripheral blood, taken before any cancer treatment. Source of these receptors: a woman aged 35 to 69 with stage I squamous cell lung carcinoma.

This chain uses TRBV5-4 with TRBJ2-5; D gene unclear. The germline V gene encodes CDR1 SGHNT and CDR2 YYREEE (reference sequence). This CDR3 region has 13 residues. With 3 bases removed from V and 5 bases from J, the gap between germline ends came to 11 bases. CDR3 sequence reads: CASSSPQGETQYF. The CDR3 DNA follows: TGTGCCAGCAGCTCCCCACAAGGCGAGACCCAGTACTTC.

The gene calls are TRBV27 and TRBJ1-6; 10 bases are a match to TRBD1. Germline lookup yields CDR1 MNHEY and CDR2 SMNVEV (reference sequence). The CDR3 consists of 20 residues. Germline trimming cut 0 bases from V and 0 bases from J; bases unmatched to any gene: 8. The CDR3 DNA reads as TGTGCCAGCAGTTTATCCACCCCGGGACAGGGGTTCTCCTATAATTCACCCCTCCACTTT. It yields the protein CASSLSTPGQGFSYNSPLHF.

This chain connects TRBV6-6 to TRBJ2-7; a possible D gene is TRBD1 (5 bases). Looked up from germline, CDR1 is MNHNY and CDR2 is SVGAGI (reference sequence). Trimming left V 7 bases short and J 2 bases short, with 15 bases between. There are 14 residues in the CDR3. The CDR3: CASTMTVPPYEQYF. DNA for the CDR3: TGTGCCAGCACCATGACAGTCCCCCCCTACGAGCAGTACTTC.

The chain links TRBV6-5 to TRBJ1-1; 8 bases are a match to TRBD1. The junction had 7 bases not matched to a gene; V was cut back by 6 bases and J by 7 bases. The germline V gene encodes CDR1 MNHEY and CDR2 SVGAGI. The CDR3 spans 13 residues. CDR3 sequence reads: CASRDTGQGEAFF. CDR3 coding DNA: TGTGCCAGCAGGGATACAGGACAGGGTGAAGCTTTCTTT.

This clone appeared once. The chain has TRBV9 and TRBJ2-3, with 10 bases lining up with TRBD2. V lost 1 base and J lost 1; bases outside the gene matches: 6. The germline V gene has CDR1 SGDLS and CDR2 YYNGEE. There are 17 residues in the CDR3. In nucleotides, the CDR3 is TGTGCCAGCAGCGTATTAGCGGGGGGTACAGGCACAGATACGCAGTATTTT. Amino acids: CASSVLAGGTGTDTQYF.

This chain connects TRBV29-1 to TRBJ2-3; 12 bases are shared with TRBD2. Germline assignment: CDR1 SQVTM and CDR2 ANQGSEA. This CDR3 has 14 residues. Trimming at V came to 6 bases and at J to 4 bases, leaving 5 bases not matched to a gene. The CDR3 protein is CSVRTSGASDTQYF. The CDR3 bases are TGCAGCGTCCGGACTAGCGGGGCATCAGATACGCAGTATTTT.

V and J are TRBV2 and TRBJ1-6; D is ambiguous. The CDR3 contains 16 residues. In germline, CDR1 is SNHLY, CDR2 FYNNEI. V lost 10 bases, J lost 7 bases, and 23 bases lay in between. CDR3: CATTRSTRSRNSPLHF. The CDR3 DNA reads TGTGCCACCACCAGATCCACAAGGTCAAGGAATTCACCCCTCCACTTT.

The chain combines TRBV9 with TRBJ2-7; 7 positions match TRBD1. From germline, CDR1 is SGDLS and CDR2 YYNGEE. The CDR3 runs 15 residues. V was pared by 1 base and J by 3 bases, with 7 bases of the junction left unmatched. The CDR3 coding sequence is TGTGCCAGCAGCGTAAGTACCGGGACAGACTACGAGCAGTACTTC. Its protein product is CASSVSTGTDYEQYF.

This clone showed up just a few times. The chain combines TRBV2 with TRBJ2-3; the match to TRBD2 covers 14 bases. V dropped 7 bases and J dropped 4; count of bases not matched to a gene: 7. CDR1 SNHLY and CDR2 FYNNEI come from the germline V gene. The CDR3 length is 16 residues. In DNA form, the CDR3 reads TGTGCCAGCAAAATGACTAGCGGGGGGGCCTCAGATACGCAGTATTTT. Translating it yields CASKMTSGGASDTQYF. The full variable domain, with the rest looked up from reference TRBV2 and TRBJ2-3, is EPEVTQTPSHQVTQMGQEVILRCVPISNHLYFYWYRQILGQKVEFLVSFYNNEISEKSEIFDDQFSVERPDGSNFTLKIRSTKLEDSAMYFCASKMTSGGASDTQYFGPGTRLTVL.

V and J are TRBV6-5 and TRBJ2-2; the D gene is possibly TRBD1 (5 bases). V was trimmed by 5 bases and J by 6 bases, leaving 10 bases between them. The CDR3 covers 13 residues. From germline, CDR1 is MNHEY and CDR2 SVGAGI. The CDR3 sequence is CASSPRRAGELFF. DNA for the CDR3: TGTGCCAGCAGTCCCCGCAGGGCCGGGGAGCTGTTTTTT.

This clone showed up just once. V usage is TRBV2 and J usage is TRBJ1-2; D ambiguous. V shed 2 bases and J shed 8 bases, with 12 bases lying between them. The CDR3 has 13 amino acids. From germline, CDR1 is SNHLY and CDR2 FYNNEI. The CDR3 bases are TGTGCCAGCAGTGAAACGGGTAGGATGGGCTACACCTTC. This sequence encodes CASSETGRMGYTF.

This clone was recorded a few times. The V gene is TRBV6-6, the J gene TRBJ1-5; D perhaps matches TRBD1 (6 bases). The CDR3 has 16 amino acids. V was trimmed by 5 bases and J by 0 bases, leaving 14 bases between them. CDR1 MNHNY and CDR2 SVGAGI come from the germline V gene (reference sequence). For the CDR3, the DNA is TGTGCCAGCAGTCCACAGGGAAGGTATAGCAATCAGCCCCAGCATTTT. Its translation: CASSPQGRYSNQPQHF.

The J gene is TRBJ1-3, the V gene TRBV7-9, with D unresolved. The CDR3 covers 16 residues. Trimming removed 3 bases at V and 0 bases at J, with 12 bases between. The V gene's germline CDR1 is SEHNR and CDR2 FQNEAQ (reference sequence). This CDR3 reads CASSFLTDRSGNTIYF. DNA for the CDR3: TGTGCCAGCAGCTTCCTGACGGACCGCTCTGGAAACACCATATATTTT.

The chain uses TRBV6-1 and TRBJ2-5; TRBD2 might be the D (6 bases). Per germline, CDR1 MNHNS and CDR2 SASEGT. V was shortened by 4 bases and J by 5 bases, with 14 bases between the two germline ends. The CDR3 extends over 14 amino acids. The DNA of the CDR3 is TGTGCCAGCAGTGGGGCGGGGTGGGCCGAGACCCAGTACTTC. This sequence encodes CASSGAGWAETQYF.

This sequence joins TRBV19 and TRBJ1-1; TRBD1 matches 9 bases. There are 13 residues in the CDR3. Germline lookup yields CDR1 LNHDA and CDR2 SQIVND (reference sequence). The junction had 9 bases not matched to a gene; V was cut back by 6 bases and J by 10 bases. The CDR3 region has the DNA TGTGCCAGTAGCATCCTAGGGACAGGGATAGCTTTCTTT. Amino acid sequence: CASSILGTGIAFF.

The gene calls are TRBV5-1 and TRBJ2-3; 11 bases fit TRBD1. The CDR3 is made up of 15 amino acids. Per germline, CDR1 SGHRS and CDR2 YFSETQ. V was pared by 4 bases and J by 1 base, with 2 bases of the junction left unmatched. The CDR3 spells CASSRDRGGTDTQYF. For the CDR3, the DNA is TGCGCCAGCAGCAGGGACAGGGGGGGCACAGATACGCAGTATTTT.

CDR3 sequence: CASSYGGRSDTQYF. The CDR3 nucleotides are TGTGCCAGCAGTTACGGGGGGCGGTCAGATACGCAGTATTTT. This sequence joins TRBV6-5 and TRBJ2-3; D may match TRBD1 or TRBD2 (6 bases each). Germline loops: CDR1 MNHEY, CDR2 SVGAGI. Trimming removed 2 bases at V and 4 bases at J, with 10 bases between. The CDR3 length is 14 residues.

The chain recombines TRBV30 with TRBJ1-4; 8 bases are a match to TRBD1. In germline, CDR1 is GTSNPN, CDR2 SVGIG (reference sequence). Trimming took 5 bases from V and 10 from J; bases not matched to a gene: 15. This CDR3 is 15 amino acids long. In DNA, the CDR3 is TGTGCCTGGTCGACAGGGGTGGGTGATAGTGTAAAACTGTTTTTT. It translates to CAWSTGVGDSVKLFF.

The chain couples TRBV9 to TRBJ1-1; D is perhaps TRBD1 (5 bases). The CDR3 totals 15 residues. Trimming took 0 bases from V and 4 from J, leaving 13 bases between them. Germline assignment: CDR1 SGDLS and CDR2 YYNGEE. The CDR3 reads CASSVGPGEFTEAFF. CDR3 sequence (DNA): TGTGCCAGCAGCGTAGGCCCGGGGGAGTTCACTGAAGCTTTCTTT.

V usage is TRBV18 and J usage is TRBJ2-7; possibly TRBD1 for D (5 bases). The CDR3 runs 15 residues. Trimming took 2 bases from V and 0 from J, leaving 11 bases between them. Germline CDR1 and CDR2: KGHSH and LQKENI. The CDR3 region is CASSPGADRSYEQYF. CDR3 coding DNA: TGTGCCAGCTCACCAGGGGCAGACCGCTCCTACGAGCAGTACTTC. Full variable domain (missing parts from reference TRBV18 and TRBJ2-7): NAGVMQNPRHLVRRRGQEARLRCSPMKGHSHVYWYRQLPEEGLKFMVYLQKENIIDESGMPKERFSAEFPKEGPSILRIQQVVRGDSAAYFCASSPGADRSYEQYFGPGTRLTVT.

A single count supports this clone. The chain uses TRBV7-2 and TRBJ1-3; weak D call: TRBD1 (6 bases). The germline V and J ends were trimmed by 5 bases and 4 bases, with 12 bases remaining between them. The CDR3 is made up of 14 amino acids. Germline assignment: CDR1 SGHTA and CDR2 FQGNSA. The CDR3: CASSAPGAGNTIYF. CDR3 nucleotide sequence: TGTGCCAGCAGCGCGCCGGGGGCAGGAAACACCATATATTTT.

The chain joins TRBV5-1 to TRBJ1-2, with TRBD1 matching over 9 bases. Per the germline V gene, CDR1 is SGHRS and CDR2 is YFSETQ. After removal of 4 bases from V and 4 bases from J, the junction contained 8 bases not matched to a gene. The CDR3 loop spans 15 amino acids. Here the CDR3 DNA reads TGCGCCAGCAGCCTCGGGACAGGGAGTGTCTATGGCTACACCTTC. Amino acid sequence: CASSLGTGSVYGYTF.

The V gene is TRBV27, the J gene TRBJ1-4; 9 bases map to TRBD1. The germline V gene encodes CDR1 MNHEY and CDR2 SMNVEV (reference sequence). The V gene end was trimmed by 3 bases and the J gene end by 7 bases; junction bases not matched to a gene: 6. The length of the CDR3 is 15 residues. CDR3: CASSFRTGVGEKLFF. The CDR3 DNA sequence: TGTGCCAGCAGTTTCCGGACAGGGGTGGGTGAAAAACTGTTTTTT.

This chain connects TRBV7-9 to TRBJ1-2, with D perhaps matching TRBD1 (6 bases). Germline CDR1 reads SEHNR; CDR2 reads FQNEAQ (reference sequence). Trimming shortened V by 5 bases and J by 5 bases, and 15 bases separated the two germline ends. The CDR3 contains 14 residues. For the CDR3, the DNA is TGTGCCAGCAGCCCTCGGACAGTGACTTATGGCTACACCTTC. This codes for CASSPRTVTYGYTF.

The chain combines TRBV5-4 with TRBJ1-2; D remains ambiguous. Germline CDR1 and CDR2: SGHNT and YYREEE (reference sequence). V was shortened by 0 bases and J by 2 bases, with 8 bases between the two germline ends. The CDR3 is made up of 14 amino acids. CDR3 DNA: TGTGCCAGCAGCTTGGGAGGCGGGAACTATGGCTACACCTTC. Its protein product is CASSLGGGNYGYTF. Using reference TRBV5-4 and TRBJ1-2 for the parts outside the CDR3, the full variable domain is ETGVTQSPTHLIKTRGQQVTLRCSSQSGHNTVSWYQQALGQGPQFIFQYYREEENGRGNFPPRFSGLQFPNYSSELNVNALELDDSALYLCASSLGGGNYGYTFGSGTRLTVV.

The rearrangement links TRBV12-5 to TRBJ1-1; D unclear. Trimming took off 0 bases at V and 3 bases at J, with 8 bases between the two ends. This CDR3 is 14 amino acids long. CDR1 and CDR2 from the germline V gene are LGHNT and FRNRAP. CDR3 sequence: CASGLVEGYTEAFF. The CDR3 nucleotides read TGTGCTAGTGGTTTGGTGGAGGGATACACTGAAGCTTTCTTT. Using reference TRBV12-5 and TRBJ1-1 for the parts outside the CDR3, the full variable domain is DARVTQTPRHKVTEMGQEVTMRCQPILGHNTVFWYRQTMMQGLELLAYFRNRAPLDDSGMPKDRFSAEMPDATLATLKIQPSEPRDSAVYFCASGLVEGYTEAFFGQGTRLTVV.

The chain is built from TRBV6-5 and TRBJ1-6, with 7 bases aligning to TRBD1. V dropped 2 bases and J dropped 9; count of bases not matched to a gene: 4. CDR3 length: 14 amino acids. Looked up from germline, CDR1 is MNHEY and CDR2 is SVGAGI. The chain's CDR3 is CASSYPDRASPLHF. As DNA, the CDR3 is TGTGCCAGCAGTTACCCCGACAGGGCTTCACCCCTCCACTTT.

V usage is TRBV12-5 and J usage is TRBJ1-1; no firm D call. In germline, CDR1 is LGHNT, CDR2 FRNRAP. The CDR3 contains 17 residues. V dropped 0 bases and J dropped 0 bases, with 14 bases sitting between them. The CDR3 coding sequence is TGTGCTAGTGGTTTGGTACGAGGAGGAGGGTTGAACACTGAAGCTTTCTTT. It encodes CASGLVRGGGLNTEAFF.

The chain joins TRBV19 to TRBJ1-2; TRBD1 matches 7 bases. V dropped 5 bases and J dropped 4; count of bases not matched to a gene: 7. Germline CDR1 LNHDA, CDR2 SQIVND (reference sequence). The CDR3 runs 14 residues. CDR3 protein: CASSLGTALYGYTF. In DNA, the CDR3 is TGTGCCAGTAGTCTCGGGACAGCACTCTATGGCTACACCTTC.

The V call is TRBV7-9, the J call TRBJ2-1, with TRBD1 as a possible D gene (5 bases). The CDR3 sequence is 14 residues long. Germline V CDR1 and CDR2: SEHNR, FQNEAQ (reference sequence). Between the trimmed V and J ends, which lost 3 bases and 8 bases, there was a span of 14 bases. Here the CDR3 DNA reads TGTGCCAGCAGCTTGGCAGGGAAAGGGGATGAGCAGTTCTTC. Its protein is CASSLAGKGDEQFF.